This T cell receptor beta chain stems from a study of TET2 disruption in CD19-targeted CAR T cells (dated by TCRdb to 2016 to 2019). Concerning the study at large: The number of samples was determined by the original clinical trial design and by which samples were available, and no additional inclusion criteria were applied.

Trimming leaves V shorter by 2 bases and J shorter by 7 bases, with the junction holding 8 bases beyond the gene matches. CDR1 and CDR2 (SGHRS, YFSETQ) derive from the germline V gene. From its cysteine to its phenylalanine, the CDR3 spans 15 amino acids. Only the CDR3 bases that were read are kept: 36 of them, in frame from base 1. Overall study outcomes, separate from this receptor: Conclusions about the CAR T cells of the patient were based on extensive analysis of a single subject.

Sample treatment or condition, as interpreted from the label and publication: autologous CTL019 cells: CD19 CAR with 4-1BB and CD3 zeta domains. TCR zeta and 4-1BB costimulatory signaling domains were incorporated into the CD19 CAR. Leukapheresis was used to collect T cells from peripheral blood for manufacturing CTL019. The DNeasy Blood and Tissue Kit was used to extract genomic DNA from pre-infusion T cells, peripheral blood, or sorted post-infusion T cells. The immunoSEQ assay was used for deep sequencing of the TCR beta chain. As for the original processing: Only productive TCR beta rearrangements went into calculating clonotype frequencies. The source is immuneACCESS, and TCRdb retained only in-frame sequences with V and J called. Part of the clones is not carried over; for the studies checked, unresolved V genes explain less than half of this, and the remainder is unexplained. V and J calls and clone size are given by that table; D and trimming were obtained from the DNA. The sample table gives 20,000 to 30,000 clones. Clones ranked in the top ten supply under 2.5% of the sample.

A note on this clone: Its antigen is not yet known. From the germline J gene comes the end of the CDR3, since the read stops 3 residues before it.

The TCR comes from a man in his 70s with chronic lymphocytic leukemia. The chain is assembled from TRBV5-1 and TRBJ1-4; 7 of the junction bases match TRBD1. Sequencing was performed on CD8- CAR+ T cells sorted from cultured blood T cells, taken for CD19 CAR T cell therapy. This specimen's cell subset or site label, interpreted: CD8-negative CAR-positive T cells from the infusion product. The CDR3: CASSLQQGFGEKLFF. The CDR3 DNA, read in part, is TGCGCCAGCAGCTTACAACAGGGGTTCGGTGAAAAA.